This T cell receptor beta chain was captured by sequencing in a study of technical replicates of blood from a few donors. Sequenced by immunoSEQ multiplex PCR; TCRdb stores in-frame clones only, minus some. This table has about 68,000 clones, under 98% appearing once. The CDR3 is 15 amino acids. Trimming took off 2 bases at V and 4 bases at J, with 9 bases between the two ends. In germline, CDR1 is MNHEY, CDR2 SMNVEV (reference sequence). This receptor was identified in a human donor in good health. J is TRBJ2-6 and V is TRBV27; D may be TRBD2 (6 bases). The sequenced material came from T cells isolated from PBMCs. CDR3 bases: TGTGCCAGCAGTTTAGCGGGATCCGGGGCCAACGTCCTGACTTTC. It is translated as CASSLAGSGANVLTF.